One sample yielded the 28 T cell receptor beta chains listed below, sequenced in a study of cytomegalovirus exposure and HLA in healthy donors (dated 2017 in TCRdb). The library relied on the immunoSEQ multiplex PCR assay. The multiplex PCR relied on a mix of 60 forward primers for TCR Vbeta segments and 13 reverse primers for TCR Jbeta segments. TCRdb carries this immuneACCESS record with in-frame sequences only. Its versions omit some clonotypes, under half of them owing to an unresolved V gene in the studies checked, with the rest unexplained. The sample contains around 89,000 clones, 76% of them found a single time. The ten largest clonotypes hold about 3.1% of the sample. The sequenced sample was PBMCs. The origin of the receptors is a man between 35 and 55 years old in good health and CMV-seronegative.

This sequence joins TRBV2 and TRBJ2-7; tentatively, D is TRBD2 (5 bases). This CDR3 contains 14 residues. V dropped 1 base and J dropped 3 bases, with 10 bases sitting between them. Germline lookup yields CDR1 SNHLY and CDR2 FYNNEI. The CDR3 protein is CASSEGTGVYEQYF. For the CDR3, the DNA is TGTGCCAGCAGTGAAGGGACCGGGGTCTACGAGCAGTACTTC.

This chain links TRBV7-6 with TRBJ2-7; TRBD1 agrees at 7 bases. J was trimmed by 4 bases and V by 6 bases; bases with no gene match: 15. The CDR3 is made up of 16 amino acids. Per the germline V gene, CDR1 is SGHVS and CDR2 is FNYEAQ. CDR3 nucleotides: TGTGCCAGCAGTCCCTTTGACAGGGAAACTCCTTACGAGCAGTACTTC. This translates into CASSPFDRETPYEQYF. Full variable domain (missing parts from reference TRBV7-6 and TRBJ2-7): GAGVSQSPRYKVTKRGQDVALRCDPISGHVSLYWYRQALGQGPEFLTYFNYEAQQDKSGLPNDRFSAERPEGSISTLTIQRTEQRDSAMYRCASSPFDRETPYEQYFGPGTRLTVT.

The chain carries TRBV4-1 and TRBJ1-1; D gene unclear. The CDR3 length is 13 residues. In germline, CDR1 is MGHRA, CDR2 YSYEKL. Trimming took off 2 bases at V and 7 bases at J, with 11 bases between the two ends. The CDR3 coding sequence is TGCGCCAGCAGCCAAAACGGAGGCAGTGAAGCTTTCTTT. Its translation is CASSQNGGSEAFF.

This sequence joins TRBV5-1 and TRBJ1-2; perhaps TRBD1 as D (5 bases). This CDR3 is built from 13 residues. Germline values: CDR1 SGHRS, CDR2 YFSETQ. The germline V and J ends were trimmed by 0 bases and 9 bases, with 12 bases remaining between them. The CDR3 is CASSLGPRDSYTF. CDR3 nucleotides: TGCGCCAGCAGCTTGGGACCCAGGGATAGCTACACCTTC. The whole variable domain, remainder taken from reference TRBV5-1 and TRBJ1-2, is KAGVTQTPRYLIKTRGQQVTLSCSPISGHRSVSWYQQTPGQGLQFLFEYFSETQRNKGNFPGRFSGRQFSNSRSEMNVSTLELGDSALYLCASSLGPRDSYTFGSGTRLTVV.

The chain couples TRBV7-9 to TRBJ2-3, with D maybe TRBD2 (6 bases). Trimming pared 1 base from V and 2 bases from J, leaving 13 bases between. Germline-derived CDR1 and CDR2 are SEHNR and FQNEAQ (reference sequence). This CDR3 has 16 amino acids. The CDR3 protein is CASSLEVGGVTDTQYF. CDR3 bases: TGTGCCAGCAGCTTAGAGGTGGGGGGAGTCACAGATACGCAGTATTTT. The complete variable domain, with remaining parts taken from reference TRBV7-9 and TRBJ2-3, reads DTGVSQNPRHKITKRGQNVTFRCDPISEHNRLYWYRQTLGQGPEFLTYFQNEAQLEKSRLLSDRFSAERPKGSFSTLEIQRTEQGDSAMYLCASSLEVGGVTDTQYFGPGTRLTVL.

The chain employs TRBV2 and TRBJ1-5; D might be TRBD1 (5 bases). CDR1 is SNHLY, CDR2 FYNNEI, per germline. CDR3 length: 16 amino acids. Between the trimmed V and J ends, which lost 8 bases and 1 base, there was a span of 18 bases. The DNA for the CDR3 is TGTGCCAGCTTGAGTTCCAGGGTGGGGAGCAATCAGCCCCAGCATTTT. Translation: CASLSSRVGSNQPQHF.

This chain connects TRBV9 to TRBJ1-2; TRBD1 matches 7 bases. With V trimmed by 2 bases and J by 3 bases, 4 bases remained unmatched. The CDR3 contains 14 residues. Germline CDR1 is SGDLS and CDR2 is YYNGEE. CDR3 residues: CASSVAGGDYGYTF. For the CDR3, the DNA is TGTGCCAGCAGCGTGGCAGGGGGTGACTATGGCTACACCTTC. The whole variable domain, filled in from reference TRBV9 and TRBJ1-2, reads DSGVTQTPKHLITATGQRVTLRCSPRSGDLSVYWYQQSLDQGLQFLIQYYNGEERAKGNILERFSAQQFPDLHSELNLSSLELGDSALYFCASSVAGGDYGYTFGSGTRLTVV.

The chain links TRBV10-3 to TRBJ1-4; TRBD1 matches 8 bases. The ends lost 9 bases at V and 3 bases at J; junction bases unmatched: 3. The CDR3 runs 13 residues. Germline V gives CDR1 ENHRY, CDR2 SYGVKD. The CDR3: CAIGTGPNEKLFF. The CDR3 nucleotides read TGTGCCATTGGGACAGGACCTAATGAAAAACTGTTTTTT.

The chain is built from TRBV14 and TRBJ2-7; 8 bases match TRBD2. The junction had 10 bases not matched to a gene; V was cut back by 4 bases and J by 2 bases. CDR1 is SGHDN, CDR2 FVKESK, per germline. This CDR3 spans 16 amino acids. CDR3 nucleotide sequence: TGTGCCAGCAGCCCCGAGTTAATAGCGGGGCCCTACGAGCAGTACTTC. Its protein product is CASSPELIAGPYEQYF.

CDR3 sequence: CASSLSWRGLVGNQPQHF. CDR3 DNA: TGTGCCAGCTCACTCTCTTGGAGGGGGCTGGTGGGCAATCAGCCCCAGCATTTT. The chain recombines TRBV18 with TRBJ1-5; 7 bases line up with TRBD1. V shed 4 bases, J shed 2 bases, and the junction held 14 bases outside the gene matches. The germline V gene encodes CDR1 KGHSH and CDR2 LQKENI. This CDR3 has 18 amino acids.

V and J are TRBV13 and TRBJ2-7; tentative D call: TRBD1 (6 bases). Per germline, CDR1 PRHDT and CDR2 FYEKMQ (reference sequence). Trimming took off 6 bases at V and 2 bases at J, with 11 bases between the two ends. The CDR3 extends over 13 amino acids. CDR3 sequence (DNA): TGTGCCAGCAGGAAGACAGGCGCCTACGAGCAGTACTTC. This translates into CASRKTGAYEQYF.

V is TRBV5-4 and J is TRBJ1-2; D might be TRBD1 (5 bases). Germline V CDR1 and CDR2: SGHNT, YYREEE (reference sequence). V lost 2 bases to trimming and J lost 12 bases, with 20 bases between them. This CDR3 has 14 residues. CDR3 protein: CASSFGKGPRSDTF. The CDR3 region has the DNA TGTGCCAGCAGCTTCGGAAAGGGGCCGCGATCCGACACCTTC.

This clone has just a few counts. The CDR3 loop is CASSPQGISGNTIYF. In DNA, the CDR3 is TGCGCCAGCAGCCCCCAGGGAATAAGCGGAAACACCATATATTTT. The V call is TRBV5-1, the J call TRBJ1-3, with D possibly TRBD1 on 5 matching bases. Germline CDR1 SGHRS, CDR2 YFSETQ. CDR3 length: 15 amino acids. Between the trimmed V and J ends, which lost 4 bases and 4 bases, there was a span of 15 bases.

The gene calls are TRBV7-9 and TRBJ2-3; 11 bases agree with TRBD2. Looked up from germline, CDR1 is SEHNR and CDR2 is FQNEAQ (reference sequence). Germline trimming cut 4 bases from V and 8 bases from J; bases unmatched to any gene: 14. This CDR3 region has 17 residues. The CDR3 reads CASSSGTSGFWGSTQYF. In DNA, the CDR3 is TGTGCCAGCAGCTCTGGGACTAGCGGATTTTGGGGTAGTACGCAGTATTTT.

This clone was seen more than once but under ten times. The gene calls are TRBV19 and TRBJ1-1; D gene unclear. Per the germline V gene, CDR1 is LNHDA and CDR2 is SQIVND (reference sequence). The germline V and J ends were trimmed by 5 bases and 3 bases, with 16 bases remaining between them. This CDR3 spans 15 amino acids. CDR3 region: CASSQPTVGYTEAFF. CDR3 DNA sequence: TGTGCCAGTAGTCAACCGACCGTCGGGTACACTGAAGCTTTCTTT.

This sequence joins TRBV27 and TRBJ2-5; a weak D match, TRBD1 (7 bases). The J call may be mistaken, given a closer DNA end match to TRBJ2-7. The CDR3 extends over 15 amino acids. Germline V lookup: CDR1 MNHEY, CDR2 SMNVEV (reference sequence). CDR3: CASSSTGEARYEQYF. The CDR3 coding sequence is TGTGCCAGCAGTTCCACAGGGGAGGCGAGGTACGAGCAGTACTTC.

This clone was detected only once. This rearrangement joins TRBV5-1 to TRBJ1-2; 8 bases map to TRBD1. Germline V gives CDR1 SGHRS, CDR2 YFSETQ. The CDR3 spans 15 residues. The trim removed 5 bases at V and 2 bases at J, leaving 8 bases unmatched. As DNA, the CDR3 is TGCGCCAGCAGTCGTTCAGGGGGCGACAACTATGGCTACACCTTC. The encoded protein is CASSRSGGDNYGYTF.

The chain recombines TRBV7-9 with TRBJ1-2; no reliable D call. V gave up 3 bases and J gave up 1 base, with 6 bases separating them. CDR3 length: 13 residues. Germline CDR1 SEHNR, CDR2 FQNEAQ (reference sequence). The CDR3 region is CASSFSNNYGYTF. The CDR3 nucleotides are TGTGCCAGCAGCTTTAGCAATAACTATGGCTACACCTTC. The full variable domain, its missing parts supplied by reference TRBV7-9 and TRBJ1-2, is DTGVSQNPRHKITKRGQNVTFRCDPISEHNRLYWYRQTLGQGPEFLTYFQNEAQLEKSRLLSDRFSAERPKGSFSTLEIQRTEQGDSAMYLCASSFSNNYGYTFGSGTRLTVV.

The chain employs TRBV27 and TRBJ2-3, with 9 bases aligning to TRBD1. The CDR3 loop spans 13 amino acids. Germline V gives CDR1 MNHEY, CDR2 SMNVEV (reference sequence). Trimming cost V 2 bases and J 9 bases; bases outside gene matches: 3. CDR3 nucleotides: TGTGCCAGCAGTTTAACAGGGGGCAGGACGCAGTATTTT. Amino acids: CASSLTGGRTQYF.

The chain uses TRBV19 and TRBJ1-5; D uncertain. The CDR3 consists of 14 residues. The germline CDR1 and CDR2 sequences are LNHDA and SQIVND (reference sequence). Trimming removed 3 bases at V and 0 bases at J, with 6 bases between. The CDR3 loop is CASSIRYSNQPQHF. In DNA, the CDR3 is TGTGCCAGTAGTATCCGTTATAGCAATCAGCCCCAGCATTTT.

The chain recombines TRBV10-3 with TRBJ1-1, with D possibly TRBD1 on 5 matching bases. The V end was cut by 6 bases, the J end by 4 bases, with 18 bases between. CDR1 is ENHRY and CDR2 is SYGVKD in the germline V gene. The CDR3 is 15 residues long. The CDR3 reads CAIREIGDSSTEAFF. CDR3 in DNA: TGTGCCATCAGGGAGATAGGGGACTCAAGCACTGAAGCTTTCTTT.

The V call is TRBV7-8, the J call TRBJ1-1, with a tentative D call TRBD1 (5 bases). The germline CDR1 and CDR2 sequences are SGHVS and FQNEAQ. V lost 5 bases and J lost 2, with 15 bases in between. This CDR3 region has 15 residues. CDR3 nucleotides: TGTGCCAGCAGCCCTCCGGGGGGTTTAAACACTGAAGCTTTCTTT. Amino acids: CASSPPGGLNTEAFF.

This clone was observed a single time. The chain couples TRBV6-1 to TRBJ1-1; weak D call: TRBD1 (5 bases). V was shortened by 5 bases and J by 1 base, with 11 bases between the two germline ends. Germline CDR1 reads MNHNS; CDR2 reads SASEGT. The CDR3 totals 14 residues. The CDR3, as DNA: TGTGCCAGCAGTAGAACAGGCGAGAACACTGAAGCTTTCTTT. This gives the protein CASSRTGENTEAFF.

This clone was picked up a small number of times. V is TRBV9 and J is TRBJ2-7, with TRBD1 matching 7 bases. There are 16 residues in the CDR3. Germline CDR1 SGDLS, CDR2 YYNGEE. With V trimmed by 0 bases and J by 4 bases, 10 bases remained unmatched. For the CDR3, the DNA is TGTGCCAGCAGCGTAGTCCCCGGGGCAGGGGGTTACGAGCAGTACTTC. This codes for CASSVVPGAGGYEQYF.

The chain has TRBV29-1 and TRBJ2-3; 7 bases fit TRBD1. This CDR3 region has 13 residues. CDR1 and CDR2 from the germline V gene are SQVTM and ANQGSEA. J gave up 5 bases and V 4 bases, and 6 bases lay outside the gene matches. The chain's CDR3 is CSVVTGAKDTQYF. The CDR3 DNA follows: TGCAGCGTTGTAACAGGGGCTAAAGATACGCAGTATTTT.

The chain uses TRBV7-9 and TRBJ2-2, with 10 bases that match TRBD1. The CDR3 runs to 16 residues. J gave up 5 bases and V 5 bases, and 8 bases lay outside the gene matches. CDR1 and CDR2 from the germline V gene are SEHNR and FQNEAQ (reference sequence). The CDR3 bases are TGTGCCAGCAGCCCCAGGACAGGGGGAGGGACCGGGGAGCTGTTTTTT. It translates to CASSPRTGGGTGELFF.

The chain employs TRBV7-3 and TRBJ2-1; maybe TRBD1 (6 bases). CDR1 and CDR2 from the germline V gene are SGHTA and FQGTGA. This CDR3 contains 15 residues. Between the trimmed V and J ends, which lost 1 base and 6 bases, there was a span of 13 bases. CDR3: CASSLNPGARNEQFF. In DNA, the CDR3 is TGTGCCAGCAGCTTAAACCCAGGGGCCCGCAATGAGCAGTTCTTC.

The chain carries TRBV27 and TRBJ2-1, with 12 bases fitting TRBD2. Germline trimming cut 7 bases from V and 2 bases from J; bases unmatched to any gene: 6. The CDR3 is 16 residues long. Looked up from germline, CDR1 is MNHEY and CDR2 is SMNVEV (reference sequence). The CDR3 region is CASKRLAGDPYNEQFF. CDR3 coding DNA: TGTGCCAGCAAGCGACTAGCGGGGGACCCCTACAATGAGCAGTTCTTC.